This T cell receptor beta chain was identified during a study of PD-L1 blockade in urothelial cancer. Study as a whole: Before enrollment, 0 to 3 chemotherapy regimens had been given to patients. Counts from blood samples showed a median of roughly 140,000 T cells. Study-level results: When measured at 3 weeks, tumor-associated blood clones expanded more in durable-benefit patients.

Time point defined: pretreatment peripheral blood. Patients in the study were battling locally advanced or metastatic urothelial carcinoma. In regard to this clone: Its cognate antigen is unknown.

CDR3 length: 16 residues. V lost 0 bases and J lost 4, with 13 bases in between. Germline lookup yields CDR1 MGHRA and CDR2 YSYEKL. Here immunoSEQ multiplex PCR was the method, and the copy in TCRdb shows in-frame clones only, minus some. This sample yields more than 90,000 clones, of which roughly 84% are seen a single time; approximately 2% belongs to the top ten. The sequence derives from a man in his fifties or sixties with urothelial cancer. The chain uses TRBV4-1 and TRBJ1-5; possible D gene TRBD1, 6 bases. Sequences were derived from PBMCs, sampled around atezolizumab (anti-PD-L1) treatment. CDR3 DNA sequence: TGCGCCAGCAGCCAAGAACGGCAGGGGATAAATCAGCCCCAGCATTTT. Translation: CASSQERQGINQPQHF.